The 15 T cell receptor beta chains below all came from one sample that was sequenced in a study of T cell responses to AZD1222 COVID-19 vaccine. The assay was immunoSEQ multiplex PCR, and TCRdb's table has in-frame clones only and misses some. This sample has roughly 91,000 clones, with 89% found just once. The input for sequencing was peripheral blood, taken on day 0 of AZD1222 vaccination. The receptor set was obtained from an adult in good health.

The chain joins TRBV7-7 to TRBJ2-2; TRBD1 agrees at 12 bases. This CDR3 has 16 amino acids. Germline V gene data show CDR1 as SSHAT and CDR2 as FNYEAQ (reference sequence). The J segment lost 5 bases and the V segment lost 4 bases, leaving 5 bases of the junction unmatched. CDR3 residues: CASSSGQGAKTGELFF. The CDR3 nucleotides read TGTGCCAGCAGCTCGGGACAGGGGGCAAAAACCGGGGAGCTGTTTTTT.

This clone has only a few counts. This rearrangement joins TRBV7-9 to TRBJ2-1; TRBD2 matches at 10 bases. The length of the CDR3 is 17 residues. V dropped 4 bases and J dropped 7; count of bases not matched to a gene: 13. Germline V CDR1 and CDR2: SEHNR, FQNEAQ (reference sequence). The CDR3 bases are TGTGCCAGCAGCTCACGAAGGCTAGCGGGAGACCCGAATGAGCAGTTCTTC. Translated: CASSSRRLAGDPNEQFF.

The chain carries TRBV14 and TRBJ1-4; no clear D gene. Trimming left V 3 bases short and J 2 bases short, with 13 bases between. The V gene's germline CDR1 is SGHDN and CDR2 FVKESK. This CDR3 is built from 16 residues. CDR3 sequence reads: CASSQYHRNTNEKLFF. CDR3 in DNA: TGTGCCAGCAGCCAGTACCACCGGAATACTAATGAAAAACTGTTTTTT.

This chain uses TRBV7-8 with TRBJ1-2, with 10 bases aligning to TRBD1. With 5 bases clipped from V and 2 bases from J, the junction kept 8 bases outside the gene matches. Germline loops: CDR1 SGHVS, CDR2 FQNEAQ. The CDR3 sequence is 16 residues long. The CDR3 spells CASSEKTGGGNYGYTF. CDR3 DNA sequence: TGTGCCAGCAGCGAAAAGACAGGGGGCGGAAACTATGGCTACACCTTC.

The chain is built from TRBV12-2 and TRBJ2-1; TRBD2, the D gene given by the table, was not confirmed from the DNA. TRBV12-2 is noted as a pseudogene. The CDR3 covers 16 residues. In nucleotides, the CDR3 is TGTGCAAGTCGCTTAGCAGCAGCGGGGGCCGACAATGAGCAGTTCTTC. Protein sequence: CASRLAAAGADNEQFF.

The chain carries TRBV6-5 and TRBJ2-2, with TRBD1 matching over 9 bases. V lost 6 bases to trimming and J lost 7 bases; unmatched junction nucleotides: 9. Germline V gene sequence: CDR1 MNHEY, CDR2 SVGAGI. The length of the CDR3 is 15 residues. CDR3 DNA: TGTGCCAGCAGCTGGGACAGGGTTAAGATCGGGGAGCTGTTTTTT. Translating it yields CASSWDRVKIGELFF.

V usage is TRBV5-6 and J usage is TRBJ2-7; D ambiguous. V gave up 1 base and J gave up 3 bases, with 8 bases separating them. This CDR3 has 13 residues. Germline CDR1 reads SGHDT; CDR2 reads YYEEEE. The CDR3 bases are TGTGCCAGCAGCTTGTCCGTAAACTACGAGCAGTACTTC. Translated: CASSLSVNYEQYF.

The sample holds one count of this clone. The chain employs TRBV3-1 (or the pseudogene TRBV3-2) and TRBJ2-7; D is uncertain. The ends were cut back, 1 base at V and 7 bases at J, with 5 bases in the middle. CDR1 and CDR2 (germline): LGHDT, YNNKEL (reference sequence). The CDR3 runs 11 residues. CDR3 sequence: CASSQVEEQYF. DNA of the CDR3: TGTGCCAGCAGCCAAGTAGAAGAGCAGTACTTC.

The chain has TRBV2 and TRBJ2-1; 11 nucleotides align to TRBD2. Germline loops: CDR1 SNHLY, CDR2 FYNNEI. There are 14 residues in the CDR3. V was clipped by 5 bases and J by 7 bases; unmatched bases: 4. The DNA of the CDR3 is TGTGCCAGCAGTTCTAGCGGGGGGTTTAATGAGCAGTTCTTC. It yields the protein CASSSSGGFNEQFF.

The rearrangement uses TRBV14 and TRBJ1-2; D remains unclear. CDR3 size: 12 residues. Germline CDR1 and CDR2: SGHDN and FVKESK. The germline V and J ends were trimmed by 0 bases and 8 bases, with 7 bases remaining between them. This chain's CDR3 is CASSQDRIGYTF. The CDR3 coding sequence is TGTGCCAGCAGCCAAGATCGGATAGGCTACACCTTC. The full variable domain, rest sourced from reference TRBV14 and TRBJ1-2, is EAGVTQFPSHSVIEKGQTVTLRCDPISGHDNLYWYRRVMGKEIKFLLHFVKESKQDESGMPNNRFLAERTGGTYSTLKVQPAELEDSGVYFCASSQDRIGYTFGSGTRLTVV.

The chain recombines TRBV7-2 with TRBJ2-7, with 10 bases aligning to TRBD2. V shed 1 base and J 3 bases; nucleotides not matched to a gene: 3. Germline values: CDR1 SGHTA, CDR2 FQGNSA. The CDR3 sequence is 15 residues long. The CDR3 bases are TGTGCCAGCAGCTTAGGGAGCGGGAGGGGCTACGAGCAGTACTTC. Its protein product is CASSLGSGRGYEQYF.

V and J are TRBV6-1 and TRBJ2-7, with a possible D match to TRBD2 (6 bases). CDR1 is MNHNS, CDR2 SASEGT, per germline. V shed 0 bases and J shed 3 bases, with 21 bases lying between them. The CDR3 extends over 18 amino acids. The CDR3 reads CASSEASLLSYGSYEQYF. The CDR3 DNA is TGTGCCAGCAGTGAAGCCTCTCTACTTTCTTACGGGAGCTACGAGCAGTACTTC.

The chain joins TRBV12-3 or TRBV12-4 to TRBJ1-2, with a weak D call TRBD1 (5 bases). V was cut by 3 bases and J by 4 bases, with 9 bases left in between. This CDR3 spans 13 amino acids. The CDR3 sequence: CASSFQGPYGYTF. CDR3 DNA sequence: TGTGCCAGCAGTTTTCAGGGACCCTATGGCTACACCTTC.

This clone appeared once. The rearrangement uses TRBV5-8 and TRBJ2-1; D is unresolved. This CDR3 region has 17 residues. Trimming cost V 1 base and J 1 base, with 15 bases left between them. Germline-derived CDR1 and CDR2 are SGHTS and YDEGEE. CDR3 sequence reads: CASSLNLAVGSYNEQFF. The CDR3 nucleotides read TGTGCCAGCAGCTTGAATCTGGCGGTTGGGTCCTACAATGAGCAGTTCTTC.

V is TRBV12-3 or TRBV12-4 and J is TRBJ1-1; D ambiguous. The CDR3 runs to 13 residues. V was trimmed by 6 bases and J by 0 bases, leaving 8 bases between them. The CDR3 DNA is TGTGCCAGCAGACTAGGTGTGAACACTGAAGCTTTCTTT. Residues: CASRLGVNTEAFF.